Each of the 17 T cell receptor beta chains below was sequenced from the same sample in a study of vaccination and CD4 T cells after COVID-19. Their recognized antigens are unknown. Cultured CD4+ T-cell DNA underwent Oncomine TCR Beta short-read sequencing. TCRdb fed the PCR reads into MiXCR, producing one record per CDR3 protein. Here the sample spans some 15,000 distinct CDR3 sequences, 60% to 65% being singletons. Treatment in this sample: roughly 11-day PBMC culture with coronavirus spike peptide pools or control peptides (ViraFEST assay). The sequencing input was CD4+ T cells from blood, cultured in vitro. These receptors all stem from a human donor who had recovered from COVID-19.

This clonotype appeared a few times. This chain uses TRBV10-3 with TRBJ1-5, with a weak D call TRBD1 (5 bases). The CDR3 has 13 residues. Per the germline V gene, CDR1 is ENHRY and CDR2 is SYGVKD. Trimming shortened V by 8 bases and J by 8 bases, and 16 bases separated the two germline ends. DNA for the CDR3: TGTGCCATCCGGGAAGGGGTTGGAGAGCCCCAGCATTTT. Protein: CAIREGVGEPQHF.

This chain connects TRBV6-4 to TRBJ1-2; the D gene is possibly TRBD1 (6 bases). This CDR3 has 14 residues. Germline V gives CDR1 MRHNA, CDR2 SNTAGT. The germline V and J ends were trimmed by 10 bases and 5 bases, with 20 bases remaining between them. CDR3 coding DNA: TGTGCCATCAGCCGGGACACGGGCCTTTATGGCTACACCTTC. Residues: CAISRDTGLYGYTF.

The V gene is TRBV20-1, the J gene TRBJ2-3; D remains unclear. V was clipped by 5 bases and J by 7 bases, with 10 bases between them. The CDR3 contains 11 residues. Germline CDR1 and CDR2: DFQATT and SNEGSKA (reference sequence). CDR3 DNA sequence: TGCAGTGCTCGAAGTGATAATACGCAGTATTTT. Translating it yields CSARSDNTQYF.

This clonotype has only a few counts. Written as DNA, the CDR3 is TGTGCCAGCAGCAAAGTTTACGGGACACAGAACACTGAAGCTTTCTTT. It encodes CASSKVYGTQNTEAFF. The chain employs TRBV21-1 and TRBJ1-1; TRBD1, as called in the table, went unchecked against the DNA. TRBV21-1 counts as a pseudogene. This CDR3 comprises 16 residues.

This CDR3 is CASSPTLTRTPQHF. CDR3 sequence (DNA): TGTGCCAGCAGTCCGACCTTGACCCGGACGCCCCAGCATTTT. V usage is TRBV2 and J usage is TRBJ1-5, with D uncertain. There are 14 residues in the CDR3. Trimming cost V 5 bases and J 9 bases, with 17 bases left between them. The germline gives CDR1 SNHLY, CDR2 FYNNEI.

This clonotype was counted a few times. V is TRBV28 and J is TRBJ1-5; TRBD1 matches 9 bases. V shed 5 bases and J 6 bases; nucleotides not matched to a gene: 11. Germline lookup yields CDR1 MDHEN and CDR2 SYDVKM. The CDR3 loop spans 16 amino acids. CDR3 region: CASSTSQGAQGQPQHF. DNA of the CDR3: TGTGCCAGCAGTACTTCACAGGGGGCGCAGGGTCAGCCCCAGCATTTT. Drawing the rest from reference TRBV28 and TRBJ1-5, the complete variable domain is DVKVTQSSRYLVKRTGEKVFLECVQDMDHENMFWYRQDPGLGLRLIYFSYDVKMKEKGDIPEGYSVSREKKERFSLILESASTNQTSMYLCASSTSQGAQGQPQHFGDGTRLSIL.

The CDR3 is CAWSVSRTPYSNQPQHF. Written as DNA, the CDR3 is TGTGCCTGGAGTGTATCGAGGACACCCTATAGCAATCAGCCCCAGCATTTT. The genes are TRBV30 and TRBJ1-5; weak D call: TRBD1 (5 bases). Trimming pared 0 bases from V and 0 bases from J, leaving 15 bases between. CDR1 is GTSNPN and CDR2 is SVGIG in the germline V gene (reference sequence). The CDR3 extends over 17 amino acids.

The chain employs TRBV25-1 and TRBJ2-7; D unresolved. There are 15 residues in the CDR3. The V gene's germline CDR1 is MGHDK and CDR2 SYGVNS. V shed 3 bases and J shed 3 bases, with 15 bases lying between them. The CDR3 DNA is TGTGCCAGCAGTGAGCACTCCAACGTCAACTACGAGCAGTACTTC. It yields the protein CASSEHSNVNYEQYF.

The genes are TRBV12-3 or TRBV12-4 and TRBJ1-2, with 8 bases identical to TRBD1. The CDR3 runs to 14 residues. Losses at the gene ends were 5 bases for V and 0 bases for J; bases not matched to a gene: 2. In nucleotides, the CDR3 is TGTGCCAGCAGTATGACAGGGGCTAACTATGGCTACACCTTC. It translates to CASSMTGANYGYTF.

The chain combines TRBV6-1 with TRBJ2-7, with 7 bases lining up with TRBD1. The CDR3 has 14 residues. The V segment lost 7 bases and the J segment 5 bases; nucleotides outside the gene matches: 11. Looked up from germline, CDR1 is MNHNS and CDR2 is SASEGT. CDR3 in DNA: TGTGCCAGCACCAAGAGACAGGGTTTCGACGAGCAGTACTTC. Its translation: CASTKRQGFDEQYF.

The DNA of the CDR3 is TGTGCCAGCAGTGTCGACAGGGCATTCTCTGGAAACACCATATATTTT. Encoded protein: CASSVDRAFSGNTIYF. The V and J genes are TRBV6-1 and TRBJ1-3; the match to TRBD1 covers 7 bases. The CDR3 runs 16 residues. Looked up from germline, CDR1 is MNHNS and CDR2 is SASEGT. V trimming: 4 bases; J trimming: 0 bases; junction bases outside the gene matches: 6.

The V gene is TRBV5-1, the J gene TRBJ1-1, with 8 positions matching TRBD1. V lost 4 bases, J lost 8 bases, and 10 bases stayed unmatched. CDR3 length equals 14 residues. CDR1 is SGHRS, CDR2 YFSETQ, per germline. Here the CDR3 reads CASSLGTGVGEAFF. Written as DNA, the CDR3 is TGCGCCAGCAGCCTAGGGACAGGTGTCGGGGAAGCTTTCTTT. The full variable domain, its missing parts supplied by reference TRBV5-1 and TRBJ1-1, is KAGVTQTPRYLIKTRGQQVTLSCSPISGHRSVSWYQQTPGQGLQFLFEYFSETQRNKGNFPGRFSGRQFSNSRSEMNVSTLELGDSALYLCASSLGTGVGEAFFGQGTRLTVV.

This clonotype was seen a handful of times. The rearrangement joins TRBV7-9 to TRBJ1-6; D call uncertain. From germline, CDR1 is SEHNR and CDR2 FQNEAQ (reference sequence). This CDR3 spans 14 amino acids. The V end was cut by 5 bases, the J end by 5 bases, with 10 bases between. The CDR3 DNA sequence: TGTGCCAGCAGCCGGGGTTCCGATAATTCACCCCTCCACTTT. Its translation: CASSRGSDNSPLHF.

The chain is built from TRBV6-1 and TRBJ2-7; D tentatively reads TRBD1 or TRBD2 (5 bases each). CDR1 and CDR2 (germline): MNHNS, SASEGT. Trimming removed 7 bases from V and 2 bases from J, with 15 bases in between. CDR3 length: 14 amino acids. This CDR3 reads CASIPGPYAYEQYF. CDR3 sequence (DNA): TGTGCCAGCATACCGGGGCCTTACGCCTACGAGCAGTACTTC.

In this sample, this clonotype turned up a few times. The V and J genes are TRBV27 and TRBJ1-2, with 10 positions matching TRBD1. The junction had 14 bases not matched to a gene; V was cut back by 6 bases and J by 13 bases. This CDR3 has 14 amino acids. The germline CDR1 and CDR2 sequences are MNHEY and SMNVEV (reference sequence). The CDR3, as DNA: TGTGCCAGCAGCTCTAGTGGACAGGGGGAGTGGTTCACCTTC. This sequence encodes CASSSSGQGEWFTF.

The chain recombines TRBV2 with TRBJ2-7; D may correspond to TRBD1 or TRBD2 (6 bases each). The CDR3 loop spans 17 amino acids. Germline CDR1 SNHLY, CDR2 FYNNEI. The V gene lost 6 bases and the J gene lost 2 bases, with 23 bases spanning the gap. In DNA, the CDR3 is TGTGCCAGCAGGGCTGTGGGGGGACAAAAAGGGACCTACGAGCAGTACTTC. It codes for CASRAVGGQKGTYEQYF.

This clonotype has just a few counts. The chain uses TRBV6-5 and TRBJ1-1; maybe TRBD1 (5 bases). The CDR3 covers 14 residues. With 2 bases removed from V and 3 bases from J, the gap between germline ends came to 10 bases. Germline CDR1 reads MNHEY; CDR2 reads SVGAGI. The CDR3 sequence is CASSYGGWDTEAFF. CDR3 coding DNA: TGTGCCAGCAGTTACGGGGGGTGGGACACTGAAGCTTTCTTT.